A single sample gave rise to the 3 T cell receptor beta chains below, sequenced in a study of early T cells in non-severe SARS-CoV-2 infection. TCRdb recomputed calls from the 5' RACE reads with MiXCR, one row per CDR3 protein. The sample lists 80,000 or so distinct CDR3 sequences; 11% to 15% were seen once. Sequences were obtained from whole blood. Receptor source: an adult who was a healthcare worker with PCR-confirmed SARS-CoV-2 infection or an uninfected control (not recorded which).

This clonotype was detected many times. The CDR3 DNA sequence: TGCAGCGCAGACAGGTACAATGAGCAGTTCTTC. Protein: CSADRYNEQFF. The rearrangement uses TRBV29-1 and TRBJ2-1; perhaps TRBD1 as D (6 bases). V shed 7 bases and J shed 4 bases, with 8 bases lying between them. The germline V gene has CDR1 SQVTM and CDR2 ANQGSEA. The CDR3 covers 11 residues.

This clonotype was detected ten times or more. CDR3 amino acids: CSARTSGGHEQYF. CDR3 DNA: TGCAGTGCCAGGACTAGCGGGGGCCACGAGCAGTACTTC. This chain connects TRBV20-1 to TRBJ2-7; 13 nucleotides line up with TRBD2. Germline V lookup: CDR1 DFQATT, CDR2 SNEGSKA (reference sequence). V lost 6 bases and J lost 5; bases outside the gene matches: 4. The CDR3 is made up of 13 amino acids.

The table lists this clonotype with many counts. The chain uses TRBV5-1 and TRBJ1-4; D is undetermined. This CDR3 is 13 amino acids long. From germline, CDR1 is SGHRS and CDR2 YFSETQ. V dropped 7 bases and J dropped 7 bases, with 14 bases sitting between them. The DNA for the CDR3 is TGCGCCAGCCGCAGAGAAGCGACTGAAAAACTGTTTTTT. Its translation: CASRREATEKLFF.